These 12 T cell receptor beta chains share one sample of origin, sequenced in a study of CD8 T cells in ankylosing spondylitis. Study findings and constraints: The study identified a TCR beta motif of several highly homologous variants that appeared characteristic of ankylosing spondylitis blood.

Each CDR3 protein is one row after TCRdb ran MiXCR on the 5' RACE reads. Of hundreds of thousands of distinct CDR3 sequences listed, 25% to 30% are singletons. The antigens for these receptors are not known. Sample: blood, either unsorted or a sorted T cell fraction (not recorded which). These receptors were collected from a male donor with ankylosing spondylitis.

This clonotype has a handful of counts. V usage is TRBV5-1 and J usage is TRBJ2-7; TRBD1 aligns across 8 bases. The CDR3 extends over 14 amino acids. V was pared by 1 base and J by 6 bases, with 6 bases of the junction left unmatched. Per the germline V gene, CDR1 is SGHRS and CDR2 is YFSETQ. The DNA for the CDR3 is TGCGCCAGCAGCTTGACACAGGGGGAGAGCGAGCAGTACTTC. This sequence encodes CASSLTQGESEQYF.

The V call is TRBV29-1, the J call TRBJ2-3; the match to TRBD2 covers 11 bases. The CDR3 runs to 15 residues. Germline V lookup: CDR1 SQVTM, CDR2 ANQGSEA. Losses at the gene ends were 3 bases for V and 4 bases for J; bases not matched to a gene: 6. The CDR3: CSVDSGRARADTQYF. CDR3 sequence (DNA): TGCAGCGTTGATAGCGGGAGGGCCAGGGCAGATACGCAGTATTTT.

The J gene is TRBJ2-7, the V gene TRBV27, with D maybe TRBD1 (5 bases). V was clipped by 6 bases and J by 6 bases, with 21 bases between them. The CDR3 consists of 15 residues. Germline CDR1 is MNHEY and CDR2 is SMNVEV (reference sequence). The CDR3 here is CASRKNWGGYLEQYF. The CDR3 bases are TGTGCCAGCAGAAAGAACTGGGGCGGTTATCTCGAGCAGTACTTC.

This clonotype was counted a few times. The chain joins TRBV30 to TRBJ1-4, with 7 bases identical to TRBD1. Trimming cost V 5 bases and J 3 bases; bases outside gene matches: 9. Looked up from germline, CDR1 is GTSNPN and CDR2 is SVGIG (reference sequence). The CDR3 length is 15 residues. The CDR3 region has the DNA TGTGCCTGGTCACCGGGGGGGACAGCTAATGAAAAACTGTTTTTT. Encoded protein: CAWSPGGTANEKLFF.

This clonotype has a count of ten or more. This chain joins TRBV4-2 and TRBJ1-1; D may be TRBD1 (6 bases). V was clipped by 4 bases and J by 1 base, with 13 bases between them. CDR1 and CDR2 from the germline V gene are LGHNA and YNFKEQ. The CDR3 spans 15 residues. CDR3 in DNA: TGTGCCAGCAGCCTGAGGACAGCCGCGAACACTGAAGCTTTCTTT. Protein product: CASSLRTAANTEAFF.

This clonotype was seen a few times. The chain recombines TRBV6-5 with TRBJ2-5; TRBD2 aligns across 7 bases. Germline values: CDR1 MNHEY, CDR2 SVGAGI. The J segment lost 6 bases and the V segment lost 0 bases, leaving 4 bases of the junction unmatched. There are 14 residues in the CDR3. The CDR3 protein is CASSYSVLAKTQYF. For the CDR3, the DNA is TGTGCCAGCAGTTACTCAGTACTAGCGAAGACCCAGTACTTC.

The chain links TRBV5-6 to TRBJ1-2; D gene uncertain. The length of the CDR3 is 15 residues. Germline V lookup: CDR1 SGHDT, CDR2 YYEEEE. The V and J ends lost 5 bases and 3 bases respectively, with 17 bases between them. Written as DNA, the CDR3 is TGTGCCAGCAGTCATCTGGACGGGAAGGACTATGGCTACACCTTC. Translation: CASSHLDGKDYGYTF.

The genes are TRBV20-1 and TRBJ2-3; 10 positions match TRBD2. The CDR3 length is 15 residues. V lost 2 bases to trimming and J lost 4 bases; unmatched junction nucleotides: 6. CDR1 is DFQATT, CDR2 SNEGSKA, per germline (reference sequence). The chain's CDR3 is CSARLAGVGADTQYF. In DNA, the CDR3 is TGCAGTGCTAGACTAGCGGGAGTGGGGGCAGATACGCAGTATTTT.

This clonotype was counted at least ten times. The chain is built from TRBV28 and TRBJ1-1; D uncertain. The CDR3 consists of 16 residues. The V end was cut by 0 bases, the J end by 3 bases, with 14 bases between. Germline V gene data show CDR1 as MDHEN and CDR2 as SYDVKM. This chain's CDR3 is CASSLWQKNQDTEAFF. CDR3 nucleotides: TGTGCCAGCAGTTTATGGCAAAAAAACCAGGACACTGAAGCTTTCTTT. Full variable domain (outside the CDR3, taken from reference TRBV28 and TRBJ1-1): DVKVTQSSRYLVKRTGEKVFLECVQDMDHENMFWYRQDPGLGLRLIYFSYDVKMKEKGDIPEGYSVSREKKERFSLILESASTNQTSMYLCASSLWQKNQDTEAFFGQGTRLTVV.

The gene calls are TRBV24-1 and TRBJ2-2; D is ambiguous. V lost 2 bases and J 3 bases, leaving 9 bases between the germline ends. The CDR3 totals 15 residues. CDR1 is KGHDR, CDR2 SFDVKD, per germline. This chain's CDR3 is CATSDSLGHTGELFF. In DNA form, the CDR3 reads TGTGCCACCAGTGATTCCCTAGGTCACACCGGGGAGCTGTTTTTT.

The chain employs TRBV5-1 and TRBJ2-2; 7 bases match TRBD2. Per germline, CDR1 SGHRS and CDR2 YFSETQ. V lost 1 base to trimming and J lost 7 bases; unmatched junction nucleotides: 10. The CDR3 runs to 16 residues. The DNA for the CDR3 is TGCGCCAGCAGCTTGCGTACTAGCGTGTTCGGCGGGGAGCTGTTTTTT. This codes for CASSLRTSVFGGELFF.

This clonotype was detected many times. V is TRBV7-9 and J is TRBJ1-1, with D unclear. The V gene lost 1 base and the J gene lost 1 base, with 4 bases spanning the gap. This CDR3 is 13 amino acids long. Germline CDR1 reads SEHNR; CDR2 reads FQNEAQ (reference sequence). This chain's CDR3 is CASSLEGNTEAFF. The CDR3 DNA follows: TGTGCCAGCAGCTTAGAGGGGAACACTGAAGCTTTCTTT.